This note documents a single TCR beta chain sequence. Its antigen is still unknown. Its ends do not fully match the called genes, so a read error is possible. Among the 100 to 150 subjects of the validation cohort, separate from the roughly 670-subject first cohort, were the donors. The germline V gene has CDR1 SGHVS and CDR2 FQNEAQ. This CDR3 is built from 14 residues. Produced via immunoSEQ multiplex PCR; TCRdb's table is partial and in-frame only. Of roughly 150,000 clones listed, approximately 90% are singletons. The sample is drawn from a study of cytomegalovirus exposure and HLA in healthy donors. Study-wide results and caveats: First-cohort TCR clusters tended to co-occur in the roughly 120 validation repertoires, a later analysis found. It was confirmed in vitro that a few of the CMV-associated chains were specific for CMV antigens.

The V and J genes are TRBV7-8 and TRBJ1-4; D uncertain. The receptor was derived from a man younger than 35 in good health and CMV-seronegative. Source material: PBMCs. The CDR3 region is CASSFLVTSEKLFF. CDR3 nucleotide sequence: TGTGCCAGCAGCTTCCTGGTGACTAGTGAAAAACTGTTTTTT.